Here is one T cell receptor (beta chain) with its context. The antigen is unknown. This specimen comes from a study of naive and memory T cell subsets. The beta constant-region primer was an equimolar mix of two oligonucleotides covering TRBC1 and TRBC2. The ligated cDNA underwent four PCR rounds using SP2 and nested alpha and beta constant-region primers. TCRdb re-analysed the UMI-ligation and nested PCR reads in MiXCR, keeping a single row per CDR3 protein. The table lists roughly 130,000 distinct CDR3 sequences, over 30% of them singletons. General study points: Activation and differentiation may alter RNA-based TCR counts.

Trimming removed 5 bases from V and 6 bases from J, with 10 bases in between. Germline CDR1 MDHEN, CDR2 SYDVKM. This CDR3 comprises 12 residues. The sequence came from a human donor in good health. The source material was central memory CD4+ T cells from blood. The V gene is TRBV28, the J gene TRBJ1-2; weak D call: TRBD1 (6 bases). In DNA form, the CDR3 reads TGTGCCAGCAGTCTATACAGGGATGGCTACACCTTC. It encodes CASSLYRDGYTF.